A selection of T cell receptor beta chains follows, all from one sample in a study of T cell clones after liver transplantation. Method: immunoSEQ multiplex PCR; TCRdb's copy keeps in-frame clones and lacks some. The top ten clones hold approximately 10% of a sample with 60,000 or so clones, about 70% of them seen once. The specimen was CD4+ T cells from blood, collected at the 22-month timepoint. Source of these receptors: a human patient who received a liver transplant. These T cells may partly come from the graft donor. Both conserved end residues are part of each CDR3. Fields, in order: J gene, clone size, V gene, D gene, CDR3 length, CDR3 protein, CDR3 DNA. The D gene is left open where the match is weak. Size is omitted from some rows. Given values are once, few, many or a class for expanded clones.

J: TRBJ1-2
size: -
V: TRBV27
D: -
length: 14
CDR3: CASRKGVGDYGYTF
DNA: TGTGCCAGCAGGAAGGGGGTCGGTGACTATGGCTACACCTTC

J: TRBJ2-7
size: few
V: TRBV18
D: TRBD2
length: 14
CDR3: CASSYSGGGYEQYF
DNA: TGTGCCAGCTCATATAGCGGGGGAGGCTACGAGCAGTACTTC

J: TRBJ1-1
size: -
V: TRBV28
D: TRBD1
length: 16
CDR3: CASSSPGQGWYTEAFF
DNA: TGTGCCAGCAGTTCCCCGGGACAGGGTTGGTACACTGAAGCTTTCTTT

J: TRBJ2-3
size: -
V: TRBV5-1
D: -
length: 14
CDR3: CASSLGVSTDTQYF
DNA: TGCGCCAGCAGCCTCGGGGTCAGCACAGATACGCAGTATTTT

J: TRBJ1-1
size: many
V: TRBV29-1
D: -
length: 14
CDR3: CSVEDPQIRTEAFF
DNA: TGCAGCGTTGAAGATCCTCAAATTAGGACTGAAGCTTTCTTT

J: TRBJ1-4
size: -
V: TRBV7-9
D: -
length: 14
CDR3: CASSLSGSNEKLFF
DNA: TGTGCCAGCAGCTTATCCGGGTCTAATGAAAAACTGTTTTTT

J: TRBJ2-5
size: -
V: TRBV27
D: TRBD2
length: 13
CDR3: CASMRAGEETQYF
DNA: TGTGCCAGCATGCGAGCGGGGGAAGAGACCCAGTACTTC

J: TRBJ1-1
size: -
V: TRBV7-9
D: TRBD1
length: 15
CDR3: CASSPGQLMNTEAFF
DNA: TGTGCCAGCAGCCCGGGACAGCTCATGAACACTGAAGCTTTCTTT

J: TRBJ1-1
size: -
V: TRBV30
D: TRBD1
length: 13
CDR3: CAWSRTGQAEAFF
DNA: TGTGCCTGGAGTAGGACAGGGCAGGCTGAAGCTTTCTTT

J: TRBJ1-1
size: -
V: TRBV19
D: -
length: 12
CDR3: CASGQYETEAFF
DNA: TGTGCCAGCGGACAGTATGAAACTGAAGCTTTCTTT

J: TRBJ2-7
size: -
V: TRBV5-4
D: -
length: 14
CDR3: CASSLGSPLYEQYF
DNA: TGTGCCAGCAGCTTGGGTAGCCCCCTCTACGAGCAGTACTTC

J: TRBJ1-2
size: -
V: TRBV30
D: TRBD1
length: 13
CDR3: CAWSFRDRDGYTF
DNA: TGTGCCTGGAGTTTCCGGGACAGGGATGGCTACACCTTC

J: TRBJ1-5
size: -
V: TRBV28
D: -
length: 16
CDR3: CATLSATVISNQPQHF
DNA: TGTGCCACCCTCTCAGCGACAGTTATTTCCAATCAGCCCCAGCATTTT

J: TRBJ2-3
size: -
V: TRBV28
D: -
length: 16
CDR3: CASSPRGRGGTDTQYF
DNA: TGTGCCAGCAGTCCCAGGGGGCGGGGGGGCACAGATACGCAGTATTTT

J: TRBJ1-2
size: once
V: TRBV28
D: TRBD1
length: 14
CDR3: CATVDRGQAYGYTF
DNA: TGTGCCACGGTCGACAGGGGGCAGGCCTATGGCTACACCTTC

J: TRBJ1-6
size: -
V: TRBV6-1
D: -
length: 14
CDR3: CASSDTASVSPLHF
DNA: TGTGCCAGCAGTGACACAGCCTCAGTATCACCCCTCCACTTT

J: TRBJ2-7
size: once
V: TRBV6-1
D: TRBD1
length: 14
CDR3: CASRGQPLTYEQYF
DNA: TGTGCCAGCAGGGGACAGCCTTTAACCTACGAGCAGTACTTC

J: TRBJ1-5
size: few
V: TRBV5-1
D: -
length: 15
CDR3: CASSLGQGQGQPQHF
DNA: TGCGCCAGCAGCTTGGGGCAGGGGCAGGGGCAGCCCCAGCATTTT

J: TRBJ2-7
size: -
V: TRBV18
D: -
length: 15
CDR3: CASSPRAPPSGEQYF
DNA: TGTGCCAGCTCACCTCGGGCCCCACCCTCGGGAGAGCAGTACTTC

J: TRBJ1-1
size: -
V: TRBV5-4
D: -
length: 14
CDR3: CASSFGVGNTEAFF
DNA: TGTGCCAGCAGCTTCGGGGTCGGGAACACTGAAGCTTTCTTT

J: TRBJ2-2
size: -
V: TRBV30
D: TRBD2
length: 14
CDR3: CATSGTTNTGELFF
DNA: TGTGCCACCTCCGGGACTACGAACACCGGGGAGCTGTTTTTT

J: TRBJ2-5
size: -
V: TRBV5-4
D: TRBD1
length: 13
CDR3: CASRNRDRETQYF
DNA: TGTGCCAGCAGAAACAGGGACAGGGAGACCCAGTACTTC

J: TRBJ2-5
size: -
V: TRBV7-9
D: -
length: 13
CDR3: CASSFIPVETQYF
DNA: TGTGCCAGCAGCTTCATCCCCGTCGAGACCCAGTACTTC

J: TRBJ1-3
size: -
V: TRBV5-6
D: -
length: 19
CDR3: CASSFSGGYIALSGNTIYF
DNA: TGTGCCAGCAGCTTTTCCGGCGGGTACATCGCCCTCTCTGGAAACACCATATATTTT

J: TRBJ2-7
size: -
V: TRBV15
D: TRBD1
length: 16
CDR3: CATSRVRTGGFNEQYF
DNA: TGTGCCACCAGCAGAGTTCGGACAGGGGGCTTCAACGAGCAGTACTTC

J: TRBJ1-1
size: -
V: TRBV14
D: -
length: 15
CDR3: CASSQDIGEYTEAFF
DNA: TGTGCCAGCAGCCAAGATATCGGGGAGTACACTGAAGCTTTCTTT

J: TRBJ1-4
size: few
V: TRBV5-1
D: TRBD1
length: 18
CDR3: CASSAETGSGATNEKLFF
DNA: TGCGCCAGCAGCGCCGAGACAGGGTCTGGGGCAACTAATGAAAAACTGTTTTTT

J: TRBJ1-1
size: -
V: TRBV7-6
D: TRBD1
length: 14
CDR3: CASSPRGRGEEAFF
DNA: TGTGCCAGCAGCCCCCGAGGCAGGGGGGAAGAAGCTTTCTTT

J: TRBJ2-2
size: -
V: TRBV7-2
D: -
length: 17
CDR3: CASSLVGPSLRTGELFF
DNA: TGTGCCAGCAGCTTAGTGGGGCCCTCTTTGCGAACCGGGGAGCTGTTTTTT

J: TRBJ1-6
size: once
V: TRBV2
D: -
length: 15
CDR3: CASSENPGSHSPLHF
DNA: TGTGCCAGCAGTGAAAATCCAGGCTCCCATTCACCCCTCCACTTT